The 9 T cell receptor beta chains below come from one sample, sequenced in a study of blood T cell repertoires in COVID-19. Here immunoSEQ multiplex PCR was the method, and the copy in TCRdb shows in-frame clones only, minus some. This sample has fewer than 300,000 clones, with 80% to 95% found just once. The source material was peripheral blood. The receptors stem from a woman aged 25 to 39 with COVID-19, enrolled during active disease.

This clone was observed a handful of times. J is TRBJ2-7 and V is TRBV10-3, with 8 bases lining up with TRBD1. CDR1 and CDR2 (germline): ENHRY, SYGVKD. V lost 2 bases, J lost 0 bases, and 6 bases stayed unmatched. The length of the CDR3 is 16 residues. CDR3: CAISEEDRVSSYEQYF. The CDR3 coding sequence is TGTGCCATCAGTGAGGAGGACAGGGTTTCCTCCTACGAGCAGTACTTC.

DNA for the CDR3: TGTGCCAGCAGCCAAGAGGCAGGGGGCGTCTCTGGGGCCAACGTCCTGACTTTC. Its translation is CASSQEAGGVSGANVLTF. The chain uses TRBV3-1 (or the pseudogene TRBV3-2) and TRBJ2-6, with TRBD1 matching 8 bases. V shed 0 bases, J shed 0 bases, and the junction held 4 bases outside the gene matches. CDR1 LGHDT and CDR2 YNNKEL come from the germline V gene (reference sequence). The CDR3 length is 18 residues.

This chain links TRBV9 with TRBJ1-1, with 7 bases matching TRBD1. Germline trimming cut 3 bases from V and 0 bases from J; bases unmatched to any gene: 5. CDR3 size: 15 residues. Germline loops: CDR1 SGDLS, CDR2 YYNGEE. The CDR3 here is CASSEGGVVNTEAFF. The CDR3 region has the DNA TGTGCCAGCAGCGAAGGGGGCGTCGTGAACACTGAAGCTTTCTTT.

The gene calls are TRBV30 and TRBJ2-1; TRBD2 agrees at 10 bases. V shed 8 bases, J shed 8 bases, and the junction held 9 bases outside the gene matches. The length of the CDR3 is 13 residues. From germline, CDR1 is GTSNPN and CDR2 SVGIG (reference sequence). CDR3 sequence: CAREREGLDEQFF. In DNA form, the CDR3 reads TGTGCCCGGGAGCGGGAGGGCCTCGATGAGCAGTTCTTC.

This clone came up once. This CDR3 reads CSVEDGGTGAPYSEAFF. Written as DNA, the CDR3 is TGCAGCGTTGAAGATGGGGGGACAGGGGCCCCCTATTCTGAAGCTTTCTTT. This chain connects TRBV29-1 to TRBJ1-1; the match to TRBD1 covers 10 bases. V gave up 0 bases and J gave up 6 bases; unmatched junction bases: 13. The CDR3 is 17 amino acids. Germline-derived CDR1 and CDR2 are SQVTM and ANQGSEA.

The rearrangement uses TRBV19 and TRBJ1-5, with unresolved D. The CDR3 is 13 amino acids. Trimming left V 3 bases short and J 1 base short, with 4 bases between. CDR1 is LNHDA, CDR2 SQIVND, per germline (reference sequence). CDR3 amino acids: CASSMESNQPQHF. The CDR3 coding sequence is TGTGCCAGTAGTATGGAGAGCAATCAGCCCCAGCATTTT.

V and J are TRBV11-2 and TRBJ2-7, with a weak D call TRBD1 (6 bases). Per germline, CDR1 SGHAT and CDR2 FQNNGV. This CDR3 comprises 17 residues. Trimming took 5 bases from V and 0 from J, leaving 20 bases between them. The DNA of the CDR3 is TGTGCCAGCAGCCGGATGGGTTCTACAGGGTACTCCTACGAGCAGTACTTC. Translation gives CASSRMGSTGYSYEQYF.

There are a few counts of this clone. The CDR3 DNA is TGTGCCAGCAGCCAACTTAGCAATGAGCAGTTCTTC. Translating gives CASSQLSNEQFF. This chain links TRBV3-1 (or the pseudogene TRBV3-2) with TRBJ2-1; D not certain. This CDR3 comprises 12 residues. In germline, CDR1 is LGHDT, CDR2 YNNKEL (reference sequence). Deletions cut 2 bases from V and 6 bases from J, with 5 bases between.

This sequence joins TRBV19 and TRBJ2-5; D is undetermined. V was pared by 1 base and J by 5 bases, with 11 bases between. The CDR3 sequence is 14 residues long. Germline V lookup: CDR1 LNHDA, CDR2 SQIVND (reference sequence). The CDR3: CASSIAAGSETQYF. The CDR3 DNA reads as TGTGCCAGTAGTATAGCGGCAGGTTCGGAGACCCAGTACTTC.